The entry below describes one T cell receptor (beta chain). Its binding antigen is unknown. Qualities for individual bases were not recorded, and no much larger clone is one base off. The immunoSEQ Assay, a bias-controlled multiplex PCR, was used to amplify TCRbeta CDR3 regions from genomic DNA. Per the authors' processing: Within the assay, amplification of reference gene primers was used to estimate how many nucleated cells each sample contained. To quantify the absolute abundance of each unique TCRbeta CDR3 rearrangement, sequence reads were collapsed and filtered. For each sample, productive Simpson clonality was calculated by taking the square root of Simpson's diversity index across productive rearrangements. Entries here come from immuneACCESS through TCRdb and include only in-frame sequences with V and J called. Some clones fail to appear in such tables; in the studies checked, an unresolved V gene covers under half of the shortfall, and the cause of the remainder is unknown. V and J calls and clone size are copied from that table; D and trimming were computed from the DNA. This sample gives roughly 290,000 clones in total; about 90% of them show up just once. The top ten clonotypes cover 2.1% of the sample.

The data stem from a study of blood T cell repertoires in COVID-19 (TCRdb year 2020). As for the study more broadly: Collaborator samples came from the United States, Italy and Spain and covered acute and convalescent phases of COVID-19. The material from the prospective study consisted of cDNA or gDNA derived from T cells, B-cell-depleted T cells, or PBMCs. The repertoires were released in a freely available public database intended as a resource for research on the immune response to SARS-CoV-2. Deeply sampled blood TCRbeta repertoires from subjects exposed to, actively infected with, or recovered from COVID-19 were included in the dataset. Samples were obtained from the ongoing ImmuneRACE study (first 160 participants) and from some 1,200 subjects provided by 6 global collaborators. Nearly every sample came with metadata listing a de-identified subject ID, COVID-19 status, age in years and sex. Where HLA class I and class II types were available, the types were taken from metadata supplied by the sample provider, not from assay-based typing.

V drops 4 bases and J drops 7 bases, leaving 14 bases in between. Including the terminal cysteine and phenylalanine, the CDR3 comprises 13 residues. The entry retains the CDR3 DNA only, 39 bases that are in frame from base 1. The germline V gene supplies CDR1 SGHRS and CDR2 YFSETQ. Samples from volunteer blood donors who had recovered from COVID-19 were contributed by a second Seattle source. The collaborating institutions used their own protocols to collect whole blood in K2EDTA tubes. For TCRbeta analysis, collaborator samples were shipped as frozen whole blood, as isolated PBMCs, or as DNA extracted from either sample type. Results the study describes overall, beyond this receptor: The quantity of clinical and demographic metadata differed by source and by participant and was supplied without curation.

Sequencing was done on a sample of peripheral blood. The origin of this receptor is a woman under 40 who had recovered from COVID-19. Recombination joined TRBV5-1 with TRBJ1-2; 5 matching bases give a weak D call of TRBD1. CDR3 loop: CASSPTPGSGYTF. The nucleotides are TGCGCCAGCAGCCCAACGCCAGGGTCTGGCTACACCTTC.